These T cell receptor beta chains were read from a single sample in a study of spatial heterogeneity in lung cancer. TCRdb re-called the 5' RACE reads through MiXCR, storing one row per CDR3 protein. There are 8,000 or so distinct CDR3 sequences in the sample; approximately 9.3% occur only once, and under 10% lies in the top ten. Material: lung tumor tissue, obtained at surgery. The receptors originated from a male donor with early-stage non-small cell lung cancer. Each CDR3 is given with its conserved first and last residue. A D gene is named only where the DNA matches it firmly. Size is stated for part of the rows, as once, few or many counts, or as a class when the clone is expanded.

CDR3 protein | CDR3 DNA | J gene | clone size | V gene | D gene
CSADSSAGGGTEAFF | TGCAGTGCTGATAGTTCAGCGGGGGGCGGCACTGAAGCTTTCTTT | TRBJ1-1 | medium-sized | TRBV20-1 | -
CASSFLNVANTGELFF | TGTGCCAGCAGCTTCTTAAATGTTGCGAACACCGGGGAGCTGTTTTTT | TRBJ2-2 | medium-sized | TRBV7-2 | -
CASRYTDTQYF | TGTGCCAGCAGATACACAGATACGCAGTATTTT | TRBJ2-3 | medium-sized | TRBV28 | -
CSVPGAVNTEAFF | TGCAGCGTACCCGGGGCTGTGAACACTGAAGCTTTCTTT | TRBJ1-1 | few | TRBV29-1 | -
CASTDQNSYEQYF | TGCGCCAGCACCGACCAGAATTCCTACGAGCAGTACTTC | TRBJ2-7 | medium-sized | TRBV5-1 | -
CASSIIGDGLNQPQHF | TGTGCCAGTAGTATTATTGGGGACGGACTCAATCAGCCCCAGCATTTT | TRBJ1-5 | few | TRBV19 | -
CSVGSSYEQYF | TGCAGCGTTGGTTCCAGTTACGAGCAGTACTTC | TRBJ2-7 | few | TRBV29-1 | -
CASSPHSGNIQYF | TGTGCCAGCAGCCCACACTCGGGAAACATTCAGTACTTC | TRBJ2-4 | many | TRBV14 | -
CSDAPLAYEQYF | TGCAGCGACGCTCCTTTAGCCTACGAGCAGTACTTC | TRBJ2-7 | - | TRBV29-1 | -
CASSAGTGLAQYF | TGTGCCAGCAGCGCCGGGACAGGTTTGGCGCAGTATTTT | TRBJ2-3 | many | TRBV7-2 | TRBD1
CSVELVRGQGAMAYEQYF | TGCAGCGTTGAACTGGTTCGCGGACAGGGGGCCATGGCGTACGAGCAGTACTTC | TRBJ2-7 | many | TRBV29-1 | TRBD1
CASSLGGGDEQFF | TGTGCCAGCAGCTTAGGCGGGGGGGATGAGCAGTTCTTC | TRBJ2-1 | medium-sized | TRBV7-2 | TRBD2
CASSPVANQPQHF | TGTGCCAGTAGCCCTGTGGCCAATCAGCCCCAGCATTTT | TRBJ1-5 | - | TRBV19 | -
CATRGTANYGYTF | TGTGCCACCAGGGGAACAGCTAACTATGGCTACACCTTC | TRBJ1-2 | many | TRBV27 | -
CSVYTSPLHF | TGCAGCGTATATACTTCACCCCTCCACTTT | TRBJ1-6 | few | TRBV29-1 | -
CASSSQSNTGELFF | TGTGCCAGCAGTTCACAGAGTAACACCGGGGAGCTGTTTTTT | TRBJ2-2 | - | TRBV2 | -
CASSFEAGTGGTYNSPLHF | TGTGCCAGCAGCTTCGAAGCCGGGACAGGGGGCACTTATAATTCACCCCTCCACTTT | TRBJ1-6 | - | TRBV5-5 | TRBD1
CSARAIPRETQYF | TGCAGTGCTCGGGCGATTCCGCGGGAGACCCAGTACTTC | TRBJ2-5 | few | TRBV20-1 | -
CASSLSWGNTEAFF | TGTGCCAGCAGTTTATCGTGGGGGAACACTGAAGCTTTCTTT | TRBJ1-1 | medium-sized | TRBV27 | -
CSGQTGTLVKTQYF | TGCAGCGGGCAGACAGGGACCCTCGTAAAGACCCAGTACTTC | TRBJ2-5 | medium-sized | TRBV29-1 | TRBD1
CASSSTTDTQYF | TGTGCCAGCAGTTCTACGACAGATACGCAGTATTTT | TRBJ2-3 | medium-sized | TRBV28 | -
CSAPDEVNIQYF | TGCAGTGCCCCCGACGAGGTCAACATTCAGTACTTC | TRBJ2-4 | - | TRBV20-1 | -
CASSPRTGNTEAFF | TGCGCCAGCAGCCCGAGGACAGGGAACACTGAAGCTTTCTTT | TRBJ1-1 | medium-sized | TRBV5-1 | TRBD1
CASSLSTASSYNEQFF | TGCGCCAGCAGCTTAAGTACAGCGAGCTCCTACAATGAGCAGTTCTTC | TRBJ2-1 | - | TRBV5-1 | -
CASSYSTSSGGKNIQYF | TGTGCCAGCAGTTACTCGACTTCTAGCGGCGGAAAAAACATTCAGTACTTC | TRBJ2-4 | few | TRBV6-2/TRBV6-3 | TRBD2
CASKSQGETQYF | TGTGCCAGCAAGAGCCAAGGAGAGACCCAGTACTTC | TRBJ2-5 | medium-sized | TRBV28 | -
CASSLGRGLRTSDYGYTF | TGTGCCAGCAGTTTAGGGAGAGGGCTAAGAACTTCTGACTATGGCTACACCTTC | TRBJ1-2 | medium-sized | TRBV27 | -
CASSLGGNRPQHF | TGTGCCAGCAGTTTGGGGGGGAATAGGCCCCAGCATTTT | TRBJ1-5 | medium-sized | TRBV28 | -